Shown below are 28 T cell receptor beta chains from a single sample sequenced in a study of Ad26.COV2.S vaccination and SARS-CoV-2 variants. Profiled with immunoSEQ multiplex PCR; TCRdb holds only in-frame clones, not every one. The data show 300,000 to 350,000 clones, 85% to 90% seen once. The treatment is: around 19 received Ad26.COV2.S at low or high dose, single or two shots; a few received placebo; per-sample allocation not given. On day 63 after the first injection, vaccine and placebo recipients gave samples. Sequenced here: peripheral blood, sampled in a trial of Ad26.COV2.S vaccine versus placebo. The receptors here all came from a person between 18 and 65 years old who received the Ad26.COV2.S COVID-19 vaccine or a placebo.

This chain uses TRBV4-3 with TRBJ2-6; possibly TRBD1 for D (6 bases). Germline lookup yields CDR1 LGHNA and CDR2 YSLEER. There are 17 residues in the CDR3. V was cut by 6 bases and J by 2 bases, with 17 bases left in between. The CDR3 DNA reads TGCGCCAGCAGTCCCGACAGGTTTCTTACTGGGGCCAACGTCCTGACTTTC. Encoded protein: CASSPDRFLTGANVLTF.

The sample holds a few counts of this clone. The V gene is TRBV4-1, the J gene TRBJ2-7; 11 bases are a match to TRBD1. From germline, CDR1 is MGHRA and CDR2 YSYEKL. This CDR3 is built from 15 residues. V gave up 5 bases and J gave up 6 bases; unmatched junction bases: 9. CDR3 sequence reads: CASSSRTGGYFEQYF. Written as DNA, the CDR3 is TGCGCCAGCAGCTCCAGGACAGGGGGCTACTTCGAGCAGTACTTC.

A single count supports this clone. This chain connects TRBV20-1 to TRBJ1-2; D may be TRBD1 (5 bases). Germline CDR1 is DFQATT and CDR2 is SNEGSKA (reference sequence). There are 11 residues in the CDR3. Trimming shortened V by 3 bases and J by 5 bases, and 7 bases separated the two germline ends. CDR3 in amino acids: CSARNRYGYTF. In nucleotides, the CDR3 is TGCAGTGCTAGGAACAGGTATGGCTACACCTTC.

This clone was counted a single time. The chain joins TRBV9 to TRBJ2-1; D perhaps matches TRBD1 (6 bases). There are 13 residues in the CDR3. Trimming cost V 3 bases and J 11 bases, with 15 bases left between them. Per germline, CDR1 SGDLS and CDR2 YYNGEE. CDR3 sequence: CASSASQGSKQFF. The CDR3 DNA reads TGTGCCAGCAGCGCTTCCCAGGGGAGTAAGCAGTTCTTC.

As DNA, the CDR3 is TGTGCCAGCAGTCCAGGGGGCAACTATGGCTACACCTTC. As protein: CASSPGGNYGYTF. This chain joins TRBV6-2 or TRBV6-3 and TRBJ1-2, with 8 bases lining up with TRBD1. Unmatched junction bases numbered 1, after V lost 5 bases and J lost 2 bases. CDR1 is MNHEY, CDR2 SVGEGT, per germline. The CDR3 sequence is 13 residues long.

The chain uses TRBV4-2 and TRBJ2-2; D ambiguous. V was clipped by 1 base and J by 3 bases, with 12 bases between them. The V gene's germline CDR1 is LGHNA and CDR2 YNFKEQ. The CDR3 length is 16 residues. The CDR3, as DNA: TGTGCCAGCAGCCAAGGAACCCTTAGGGACACCGGGGAGCTGTTTTTT. Protein sequence: CASSQGTLRDTGELFF.

The chain joins TRBV14 to TRBJ2-3; 9 nucleotides match TRBD2. After removal of 6 bases from V and 7 bases from J, the junction contained 14 bases not matched to a gene. In germline, CDR1 is SGHDN, CDR2 FVKESK. The CDR3 runs 16 residues. For the CDR3, the DNA is TGTGCCAGCAGTCCTAGTGTGGGACTAGCAGGCCATACGCAGTATTTT. Amino acids: CASSPSVGLAGHTQYF. Full variable domain (missing parts from reference TRBV14 and TRBJ2-3): EAGVTQFPSHSVIEKGQTVTLRCDPISGHDNLYWYRRVMGKEIKFLLHFVKESKQDESGMPNNRFLAERTGGTYSTLKVQPAELEDSGVYFCASSPSVGLAGHTQYFGPGTRLTVL.

As concerns this clone: One end of the junction does not line up with germline, which may come from a read error. V is TRBV19 and J is TRBJ2-2; TRBD1 might be the D (7 bases). This CDR3 contains 11 residues. Germline lookup yields CDR1 LNHDA and CDR2 SQIVND (reference sequence). CDR3 in DNA: TGTGCCAGTAGTACCAGGGGGGTGCTGTTTTTT. Its protein product is CASSTRGVLFF.

This clone was detected once. V gene TRBV27 combines with J gene TRBJ1-1, with 10 bases fitting TRBD1. The CDR3 totals 16 residues. Germline-derived CDR1 and CDR2 are MNHEY and SMNVEV (reference sequence). The ends lost 4 bases at V and 1 base at J; junction bases unmatched: 6. CDR3 in amino acids: CASSSRDRGPNTEAFF. In DNA form, the CDR3 reads TGTGCCAGCAGTTCCCGAGACAGGGGGCCGAACACTGAAGCTTTCTTT.

This clone was detected only a few times. The CDR3, as DNA: TGTGCCAGCAGCTGGGGACCATCCTACGAGCAGTACGTC. It specifies CASSWGPSYEQYV. V usage is TRBV7-6 and J usage is TRBJ2-7; perhaps D is TRBD1 or TRBD2 (5 bases each). Trimming removed 4 bases from V and 1 base from J, with 8 bases in between. CDR1 and CDR2 (germline): SGHVS, FNYEAQ. This CDR3 region has 13 residues.

This clone was seen a single time. The V gene is TRBV6-5, the J gene TRBJ1-2; D ambiguous. Per the germline V gene, CDR1 is MNHEY and CDR2 is SVGAGI. Trimming removed 0 bases from V and 4 bases from J, with 9 bases in between. This CDR3 is 14 amino acids long. The CDR3 nucleotides read TGTGCCAGCAGTTACTCTGGGTGGAGCTATGGCTACACCTTC. This gives the protein CASSYSGWSYGYTF.

The chain is built from TRBV4-3 and TRBJ2-1; TRBD2 is a possible D gene (5 bases). CDR3 length: 15 amino acids. The ends were cut back, 0 bases at V and 4 bases at J, with 10 bases in the middle. The germline V gene has CDR1 LGHNA and CDR2 YSLEER. DNA for the CDR3: TGCGCCAGCAGCCAAGAAGAGGGCCGGTACAATGAGCAGTTCTTC. Its protein is CASSQEEGRYNEQFF.

The rearrangement uses TRBV12-5 and TRBJ1-1; D might be TRBD1 (6 bases). The germline V and J ends were trimmed by 5 bases and 5 bases, with 15 bases remaining between them. The CDR3 covers 14 residues. Germline assignment: CDR1 LGHNT and CDR2 FRNRAP. The CDR3 loop reads CASGLSSGVTEAFF. The CDR3 nucleotides read TGTGCTAGTGGTCTTTCTTCAGGGGTGACTGAAGCTTTCTTT.

With respect to this clone: Other DNA sequences in this specimen translate into the identical CDR3. V is TRBV27 and J is TRBJ2-7, with a possible D match to TRBD2 (6 bases). Trimming removed 3 bases from V and 4 bases from J, with 13 bases in between. CDR1 and CDR2 from the germline V gene are MNHEY and SMNVEV (reference sequence). The CDR3 extends over 14 amino acids. The CDR3 sequence: CASSFSGEWYEQYF. The DNA of the CDR3 is TGTGCCAGCAGTTTTTCGGGGGAGTGGTACGAGCAGTACTTC.

The chain combines TRBV29-1 with TRBJ2-7; 8 nucleotides match TRBD1. The CDR3 is made up of 15 amino acids. The germline gives CDR1 SQVTM, CDR2 ANQGSEA. V dropped 5 bases and J dropped 3; count of bases not matched to a gene: 12. The CDR3 DNA reads TGCAGCGTTCGATCCACAGGGGGGACCAACTACGAGCAGTACTTC. Its protein product is CSVRSTGGTNYEQYF.

In the case of this clone: One end of the junction is discordant with germline, which a read error may explain. The genes are TRBV10-2 and TRBJ2-1, with 9 bases lining up with TRBD2. Per the germline V gene, CDR1 is WSHSY and CDR2 is SAAADI. This CDR3 spans 14 amino acids. The CDR3 is CASCDGGGEDEQFF. The DNA of the CDR3 is TGCGCCAGCTGTGACGGCGGGGGGGAGGATGAGCAGTTCTTC.

The chain links TRBV4-2 to TRBJ1-2, with a possible D match to TRBD1 (6 bases). Germline values: CDR1 LGHNA, CDR2 YNFKEQ. CDR3 length: 16 residues. V was cut by 4 bases and J by 8 bases, with 23 bases left in between. CDR3 protein: CASSLPEGVTASGYTF. For the CDR3, the DNA is TGTGCCAGCAGCCTCCCCGAGGGGGTGACCGCCAGCGGCTACACCTTC.

The chain links TRBV12-5 to TRBJ1-1; TRBD1 aligns across 8 bases. The CDR3 totals 17 residues. V trimming: 5 bases; J trimming: 0 bases; junction bases outside the gene matches: 11. Germline CDR1 LGHNT, CDR2 FRNRAP. The CDR3 bases are TGTGCTAGTGGTCAGGGGGCGGGAGTGAGTGTGAACACTGAAGCTTTCTTT. It encodes CASGQGAGVSVNTEAFF.

The chain uses TRBV6-5 and TRBJ1-1, with 12 bases matching TRBD1. The germline V gene encodes CDR1 MNHEY and CDR2 SVGAGI. With V trimmed by 4 bases and J by 5 bases, 8 bases remained unmatched. The CDR3 is 16 residues long. The CDR3 spells CASSSAGQGAGTEAFF. The DNA for the CDR3 is TGTGCCAGCAGTTCCGCGGGACAGGGGGCGGGAACTGAAGCTTTCTTT.

The chain has TRBV10-2 and TRBJ1-2; TRBD1 is a possible D gene (5 bases). The V end lost 4 bases, the J end lost 5 bases, and 14 bases lay between the germline ends. Germline CDR1 WSHSY, CDR2 SAAADI. The CDR3 totals 14 residues. The CDR3 nucleotides read TGCGCCAGCAGTGGGAGGGGCGCGATGTATGGCTACACCTTC. It translates to CASSGRGAMYGYTF.

There are a few counts of this clone. V gene TRBV6-5 combines with J gene TRBJ1-2; the D gene is possibly TRBD1 (5 bases). V lost 0 bases and J lost 4, with 9 bases in between. Germline loops: CDR1 MNHEY, CDR2 SVGAGI. This CDR3 spans 14 amino acids. Here the CDR3 reads CASSYSETAYGYTF. DNA of the CDR3: TGTGCCAGCAGTTACTCTGAGACAGCCTATGGCTACACCTTC.

Here the CDR3 DNA reads TGTGCCAGCATGGAGTATAGCACAGATACGCAGTATTTT. It specifies CASMEYSTDTQYF. The chain couples TRBV12-3 or TRBV12-4 to TRBJ2-3; D remains unclear. Trimming stripped 7 bases from V and 0 bases from J, with 8 bases between. This CDR3 contains 13 residues.

The chain links TRBV11-2 to TRBJ2-1; 9 bases are a match to TRBD1. The germline V gene has CDR1 SGHAT and CDR2 FQNNGV. The CDR3 is made up of 13 amino acids. Losses at the gene ends were 7 bases for V and 6 bases for J; bases not matched to a gene: 4. The CDR3 bases are TGTGCCAGCACATTGGGACAGGGCAATGAGCAGTTCTTC. It is translated as CASTLGQGNEQFF. The complete variable domain, with remaining parts taken from reference TRBV11-2 and TRBJ2-1, reads EAGVAQSPRYKIIEKRQSVAFWCNPISGHATLYWYQQILGQGPKLLIQFQNNGVVDDSQLPKDRFSAERLKGVDSTLKIQPAKLEDSAVYLCASTLGQGNEQFFGPGTRLTVL.

The rearrangement uses TRBV5-4 and TRBJ2-5; 7 nucleotides match TRBD2. V dropped 4 bases and J dropped 5; count of bases not matched to a gene: 11. The CDR3 loop spans 15 amino acids. From germline, CDR1 is SGHNT and CDR2 YYREEE (reference sequence). Written as DNA, the CDR3 is TGTGCCAGCAGCCCCAGCGCGGGAGATAGTGAGACCCAGTACTTC. Translation: CASSPSAGDSETQYF. Full variable domain (remainder filled in from reference TRBV5-4 and TRBJ2-5): ETGVTQSPTHLIKTRGQQVTLRCSSQSGHNTVSWYQQALGQGPQFIFQYYREEENGRGNFPPRFSGLQFPNYSSELNVNALELDDSALYLCASSPSAGDSETQYFGPGTRLLVL.

This rearrangement joins TRBV5-1 to TRBJ2-6; the D gene is possibly TRBD1 (5 bases). The CDR3 is made up of 19 amino acids. Germline CDR1 and CDR2: SGHRS and YFSETQ. Between the trimmed V and J ends, which lost 3 bases and 2 bases, there was a span of 21 bases. CDR3: CASSWGRVGFQAGANVLTF. CDR3 coding DNA: TGCGCCAGCAGCTGGGGCCGCGTGGGATTTCAAGCTGGGGCCAACGTCCTGACTTTC.

This sequence joins TRBV6-6 and TRBJ2-7, with 7 bases fitting TRBD1. The CDR3 is 14 amino acids. Germline assignment: CDR1 MNHNY and CDR2 SVGAGI (reference sequence). The V and J ends lost 5 bases and 3 bases, in that order; junction bases with no gene match: 7. CDR3 nucleotides: TGTGCCAGCAGTCGCTCCGGACAGGACTACGAGCAGTACTTC. Translating gives CASSRSGQDYEQYF.

This clone was detected only once. This chain connects TRBV5-4 to TRBJ1-2; 8 bases align to TRBD1. This CDR3 has 15 residues. The J segment lost 5 bases and the V segment lost 4 bases, leaving 10 bases of the junction unmatched. Per the germline V gene, CDR1 is SGHNT and CDR2 is YYREEE (reference sequence). CDR3 residues: CASSRPATGEYGYTF. The CDR3 DNA follows: TGTGCCAGCAGCAGGCCGGCGACAGGGGAGTATGGCTACACCTTC.

This chain links TRBV7-2 with TRBJ1-2; unclear D gene. Germline loops: CDR1 SGHTA, CDR2 FQGNSA. V was trimmed by 1 base and J by 8 bases, leaving 14 bases between them. This CDR3 region has 14 residues. In DNA form, the CDR3 reads TGTGCCAGCAGCTTAGAGGGTTTTGAAGTAGGCTACACCTTC. Its translation: CASSLEGFEVGYTF.